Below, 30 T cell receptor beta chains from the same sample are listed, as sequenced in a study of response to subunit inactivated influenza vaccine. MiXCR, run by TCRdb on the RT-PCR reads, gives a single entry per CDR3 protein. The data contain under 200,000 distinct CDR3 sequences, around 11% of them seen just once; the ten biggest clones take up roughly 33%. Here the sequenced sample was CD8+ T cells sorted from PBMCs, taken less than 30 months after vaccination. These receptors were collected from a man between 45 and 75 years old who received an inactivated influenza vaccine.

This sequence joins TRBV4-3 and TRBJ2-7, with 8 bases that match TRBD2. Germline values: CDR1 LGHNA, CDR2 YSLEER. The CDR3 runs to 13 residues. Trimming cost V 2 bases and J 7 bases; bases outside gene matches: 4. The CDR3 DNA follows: TGCGCCAGCAGCCAACGGGAGGGAGAGGAGCAGTACTTC. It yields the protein CASSQREGEEQYF.

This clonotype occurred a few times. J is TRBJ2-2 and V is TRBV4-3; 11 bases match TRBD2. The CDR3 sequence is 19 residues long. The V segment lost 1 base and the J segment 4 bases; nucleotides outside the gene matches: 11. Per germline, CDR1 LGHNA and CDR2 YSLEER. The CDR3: CASSQVRLAGLGATGELFF. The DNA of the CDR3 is TGCGCCAGCAGCCAAGTGCGACTAGCGGGATTAGGGGCCACCGGGGAGCTGTTTTTT.

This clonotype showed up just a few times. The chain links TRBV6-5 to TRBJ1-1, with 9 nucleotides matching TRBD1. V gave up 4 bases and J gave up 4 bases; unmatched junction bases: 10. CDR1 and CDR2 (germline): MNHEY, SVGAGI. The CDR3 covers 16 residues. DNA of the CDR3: TGTGCCAGCAGTTTCGGAAACAGGGGGCTGGGCACTGAAGCTTTCTTT. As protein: CASSFGNRGLGTEAFF.

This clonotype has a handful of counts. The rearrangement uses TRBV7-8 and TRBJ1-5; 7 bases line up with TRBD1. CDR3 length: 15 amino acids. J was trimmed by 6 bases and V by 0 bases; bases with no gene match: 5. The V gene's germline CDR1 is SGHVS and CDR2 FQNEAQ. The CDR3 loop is CASSLAGGAGQPQHF. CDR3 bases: TGTGCCAGCAGCTTAGCAGGGGGCGCGGGTCAGCCCCAGCATTTT.

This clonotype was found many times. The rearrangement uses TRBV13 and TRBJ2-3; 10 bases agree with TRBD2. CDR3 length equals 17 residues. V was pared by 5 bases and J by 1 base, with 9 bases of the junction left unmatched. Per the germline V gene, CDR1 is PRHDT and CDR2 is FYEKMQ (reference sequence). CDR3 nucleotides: TGTGCCAGCAGCACGGGGCTAGCGGGGGAAGGCACAGATACGCAGTATTTT. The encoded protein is CASSTGLAGEGTDTQYF.

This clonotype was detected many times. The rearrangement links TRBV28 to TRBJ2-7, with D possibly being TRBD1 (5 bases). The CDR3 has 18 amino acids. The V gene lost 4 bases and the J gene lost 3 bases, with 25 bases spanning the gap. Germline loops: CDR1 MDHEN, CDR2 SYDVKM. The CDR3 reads CASSYEQGRWPSDYEQYF. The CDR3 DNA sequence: TGTGCCAGCAGTTACGAGCAGGGCAGGTGGCCCTCGGACTACGAGCAGTACTTC.

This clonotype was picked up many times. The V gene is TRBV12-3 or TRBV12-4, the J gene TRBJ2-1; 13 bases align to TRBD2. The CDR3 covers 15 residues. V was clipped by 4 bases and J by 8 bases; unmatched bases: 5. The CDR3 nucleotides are TGTGCCAGCAGTTCCGGACTAGCGGGAGTGTATGAGCAGTTCTTC. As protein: CASSSGLAGVYEQFF.

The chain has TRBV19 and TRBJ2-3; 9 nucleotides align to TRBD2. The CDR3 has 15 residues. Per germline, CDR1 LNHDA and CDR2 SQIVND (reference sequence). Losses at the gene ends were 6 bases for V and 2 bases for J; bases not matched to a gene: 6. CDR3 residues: CASSPVAGDTDTQYF. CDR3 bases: TGTGCCAGTAGCCCGGTAGCGGGGGACACAGATACGCAGTATTTT.

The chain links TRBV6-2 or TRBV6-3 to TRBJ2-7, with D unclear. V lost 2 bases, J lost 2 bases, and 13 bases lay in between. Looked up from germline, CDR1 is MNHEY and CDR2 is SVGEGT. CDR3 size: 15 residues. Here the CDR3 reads CASSYHPLLAYEQYF. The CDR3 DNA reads TGTGCCAGCAGTTACCATCCGCTCTTGGCCTACGAGCAGTACTTC.

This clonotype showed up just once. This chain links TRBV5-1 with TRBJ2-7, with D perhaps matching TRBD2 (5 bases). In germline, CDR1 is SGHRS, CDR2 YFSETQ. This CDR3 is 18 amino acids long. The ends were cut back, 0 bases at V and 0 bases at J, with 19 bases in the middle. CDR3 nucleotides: TGCGCCAGCAGCTTGGCCGGTGTAATAGCGTTAAGCTCCTACGAGCAGTACTTC. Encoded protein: CASSLAGVIALSSYEQYF.

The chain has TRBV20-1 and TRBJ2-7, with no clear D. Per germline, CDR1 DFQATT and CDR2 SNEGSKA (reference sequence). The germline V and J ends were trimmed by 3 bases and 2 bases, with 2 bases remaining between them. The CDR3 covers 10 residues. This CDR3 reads CSARTYEQYF. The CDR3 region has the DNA TGCAGTGCTAGGACCTACGAGCAGTACTTC.

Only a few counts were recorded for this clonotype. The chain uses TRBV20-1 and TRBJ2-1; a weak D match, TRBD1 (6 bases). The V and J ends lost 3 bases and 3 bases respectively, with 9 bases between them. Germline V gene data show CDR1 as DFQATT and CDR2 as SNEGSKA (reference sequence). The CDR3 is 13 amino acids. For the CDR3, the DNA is TGCAGTGCTAGTACAGGGATCTACAATGAGCAGTTCTTC. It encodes CSASTGIYNEQFF.

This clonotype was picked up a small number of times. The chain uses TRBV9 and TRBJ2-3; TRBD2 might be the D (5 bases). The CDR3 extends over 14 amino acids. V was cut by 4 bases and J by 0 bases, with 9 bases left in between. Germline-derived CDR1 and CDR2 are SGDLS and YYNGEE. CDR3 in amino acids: CASSPRTSTDTQYF. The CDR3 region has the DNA TGTGCCAGCAGCCCAAGGACTAGCACAGATACGCAGTATTTT.

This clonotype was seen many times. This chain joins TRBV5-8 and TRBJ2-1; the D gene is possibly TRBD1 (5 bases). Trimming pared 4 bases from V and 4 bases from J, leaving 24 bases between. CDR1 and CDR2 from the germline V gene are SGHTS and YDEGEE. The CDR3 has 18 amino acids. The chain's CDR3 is CASSRNPRQNEEYNEQFF. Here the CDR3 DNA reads TGTGCCAGCAGCCGGAACCCAAGACAGAACGAAGAATACAATGAGCAGTTCTTC.

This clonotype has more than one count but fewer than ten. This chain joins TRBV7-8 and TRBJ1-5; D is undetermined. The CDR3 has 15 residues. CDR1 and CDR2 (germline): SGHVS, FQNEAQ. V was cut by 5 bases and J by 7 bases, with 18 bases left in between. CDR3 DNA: TGTGCCAGCAGCGAAAACCAAGGCCCCACCCAGCCCCAGCATTTT. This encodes CASSENQGPTQPQHF.

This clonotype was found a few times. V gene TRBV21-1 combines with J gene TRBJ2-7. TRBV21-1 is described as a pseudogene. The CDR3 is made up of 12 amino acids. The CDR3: CASSKGYYEQYF. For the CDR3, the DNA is TGTGCCAGCAGCAAAGGATACTACGAGCAGTACTTC.

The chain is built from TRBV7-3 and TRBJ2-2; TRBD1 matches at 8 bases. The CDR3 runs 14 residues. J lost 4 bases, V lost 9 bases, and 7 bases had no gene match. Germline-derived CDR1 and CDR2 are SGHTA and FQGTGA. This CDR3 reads CARVAGGCTGELFF. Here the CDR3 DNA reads TGTGCCAGAGTAGCAGGGGGCTGCACCGGGGAGCTGTTTTTT.

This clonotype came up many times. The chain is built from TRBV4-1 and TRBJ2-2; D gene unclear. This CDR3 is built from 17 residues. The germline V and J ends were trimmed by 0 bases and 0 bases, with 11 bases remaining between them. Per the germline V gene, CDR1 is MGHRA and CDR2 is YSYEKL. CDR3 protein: CASSQEGLSSNTGELFF. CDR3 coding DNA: TGCGCCAGCAGCCAAGAAGGGTTATCCTCGAACACCGGGGAGCTGTTTTTT.

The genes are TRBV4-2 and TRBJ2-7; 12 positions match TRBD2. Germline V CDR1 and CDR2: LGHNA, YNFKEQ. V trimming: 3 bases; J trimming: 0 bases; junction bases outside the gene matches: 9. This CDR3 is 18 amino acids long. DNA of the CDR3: TGTGCCAGCAGCCATGCCTCTAGCGGGAGGGCATTCTCCTACGAGCAGTACTTC. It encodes CASSHASSGRAFSYEQYF.

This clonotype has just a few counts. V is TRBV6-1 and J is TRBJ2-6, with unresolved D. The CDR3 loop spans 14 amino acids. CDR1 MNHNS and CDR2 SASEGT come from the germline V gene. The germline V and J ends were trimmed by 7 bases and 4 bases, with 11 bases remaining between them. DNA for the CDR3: TGTGCCAGCATCACCGCCGCCGGGGCCAACGTCCTGACTTTC. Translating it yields CASITAAGANVLTF.

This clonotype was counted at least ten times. The CDR3 DNA reads TGTGCCAGCAGTTCCCTGGGACGATCCTACGAGCAGTACTTC. It specifies CASSSLGRSYEQYF. This sequence joins TRBV28 and TRBJ2-7; D may match TRBD1 or TRBD2 (5 bases each). The ends were cut back, 4 bases at V and 1 base at J, with 11 bases in the middle. The CDR3 has 14 residues. Germline V gene data show CDR1 as MDHEN and CDR2 as SYDVKM.

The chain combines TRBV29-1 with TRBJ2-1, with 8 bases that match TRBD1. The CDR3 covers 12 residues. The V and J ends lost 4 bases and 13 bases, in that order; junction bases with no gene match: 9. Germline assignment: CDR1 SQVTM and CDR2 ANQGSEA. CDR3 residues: CSVVGSGGIQFF. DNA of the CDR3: TGCAGCGTTGTCGGGTCAGGGGGCATACAGTTCTTC.

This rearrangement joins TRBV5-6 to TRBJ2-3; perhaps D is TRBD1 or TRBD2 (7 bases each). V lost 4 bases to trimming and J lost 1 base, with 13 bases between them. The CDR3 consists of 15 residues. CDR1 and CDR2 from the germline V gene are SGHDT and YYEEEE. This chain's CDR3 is CASSPGGGGTDTQYF. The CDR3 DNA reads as TGTGCCAGCAGCCCAGGGGGGGGCGGCACAGATACGCAGTATTTT.

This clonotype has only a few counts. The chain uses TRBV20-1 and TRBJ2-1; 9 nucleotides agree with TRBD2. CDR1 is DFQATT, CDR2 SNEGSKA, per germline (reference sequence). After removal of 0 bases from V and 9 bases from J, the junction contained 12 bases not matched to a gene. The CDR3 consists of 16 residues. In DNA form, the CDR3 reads TGCAGTGCTAGAGATTTCCCTAGCGGGATTAGAGGTGAGCAGTTCTTC. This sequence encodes CSARDFPSGIRGEQFF.

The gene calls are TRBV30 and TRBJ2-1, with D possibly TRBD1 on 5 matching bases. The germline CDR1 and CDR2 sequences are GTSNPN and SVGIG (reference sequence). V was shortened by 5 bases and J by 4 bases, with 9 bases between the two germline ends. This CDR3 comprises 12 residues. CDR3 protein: CAWADSYNEQFF. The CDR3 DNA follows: TGTGCCTGGGCAGACAGTTACAATGAGCAGTTCTTC.

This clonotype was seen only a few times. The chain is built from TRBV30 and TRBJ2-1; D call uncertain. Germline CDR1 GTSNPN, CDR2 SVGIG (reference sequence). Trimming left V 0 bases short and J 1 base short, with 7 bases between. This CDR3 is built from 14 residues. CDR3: CAWSVDPSYNEQFF. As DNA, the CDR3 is TGTGCCTGGAGTGTAGACCCGTCCTACAATGAGCAGTTCTTC.

Here the CDR3 reads CASSHSSNYGYTF. The CDR3 coding sequence is TGCGCCAGCAGCCACAGTTCTAACTATGGCTACACCTTC. The chain couples TRBV4-3 to TRBJ1-2; no clear D gene. The V and J ends lost 3 bases and 0 bases respectively, with 5 bases between them. The CDR3 has 13 amino acids. Germline CDR1 and CDR2: LGHNA and YSLEER.

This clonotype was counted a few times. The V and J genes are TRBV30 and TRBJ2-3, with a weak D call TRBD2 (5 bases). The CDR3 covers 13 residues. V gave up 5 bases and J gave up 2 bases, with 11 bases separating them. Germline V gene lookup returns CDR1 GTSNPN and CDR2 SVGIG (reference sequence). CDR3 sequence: CAWDGGDTDTQYF. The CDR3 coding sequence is TGTGCCTGGGACGGAGGCGACACAGATACGCAGTATTTT.

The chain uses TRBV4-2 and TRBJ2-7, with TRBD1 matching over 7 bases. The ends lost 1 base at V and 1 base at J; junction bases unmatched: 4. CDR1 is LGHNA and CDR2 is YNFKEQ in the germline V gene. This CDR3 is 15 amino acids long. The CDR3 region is CASSQVQGESYEQYF. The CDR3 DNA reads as TGTGCCAGCAGCCAAGTTCAGGGGGAGTCCTACGAGCAGTACTTC.

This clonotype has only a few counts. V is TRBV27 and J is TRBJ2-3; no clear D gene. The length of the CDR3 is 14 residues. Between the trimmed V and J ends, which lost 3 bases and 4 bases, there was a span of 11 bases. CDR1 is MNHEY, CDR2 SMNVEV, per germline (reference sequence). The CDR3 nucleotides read TGTGCCAGCAGTTTTGGGTTAAAGGCAGATACGCAGTATTTT. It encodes CASSFGLKADTQYF.